Listed here are 24 T cell receptor beta chains from one sample, sequenced in a study of CD4 and CD8 cells across lung adenocarcinoma regions (dated by TCRdb to the late 2010s). The method was PCR. Sequencing used a HiSeq X Ten. TCRdb passed the public sequencing reads through fastp at Q25 and MiXCR, retaining productive beta sequences. Each CDR3 protein gets just one entry, which takes the most common genes and DNA from the rows behind it. In all, the sample holds some 25,000 distinct CDR3 sequences, and 50% to 55% of those were seen once. The top ten constitute approximately 46% of the sample. The sample comprised CD8+ T cells from the center of a lung tumor. This specimen's cell subset or site label, per the study, means: tumor center region. These receptors all stem from a male donor with lung adenocarcinoma. The CD4 and CD8 labels of this study may be unreliable.

In the case of this clonotype: The junction and the germline gene differ at one end; a read error may be behind it. The chain uses TRBV6-1 and TRBJ2-4, with D possibly called TRBD1 or TRBD2 (5 bases each). The CDR3 consists of 14 residues. CDR1 and CDR2 from the germline V gene are MNHNS and SASEGT. CDR3 nucleotide sequence: TGTGCCGGCATGGGGCTGGGAGCCAAAGACACTCAGTACTTT. Translating gives CAGMGLGAKDTQYF.

This chain connects TRBV11-1 to TRBJ2-1, with D perhaps matching TRBD1 (6 bases). CDR1 and CDR2 from the germline V gene are SGHAT and FQDESV (reference sequence). Trimming shortened V by 5 bases and J by 15 bases, and 17 bases separated the two germline ends. This CDR3 comprises 12 residues. The CDR3 here is CASSTQQGESFF. The CDR3 nucleotides read TGTGCCAGCAGCACCCAACAGGGAGAGTCGTTCTTC.

This chain links TRBV10-1 with TRBJ2-1, with 8 bases fitting TRBD2. The J call is uncertain, as TRBJ2-4 better fits the DNA end. Germline lookup yields CDR1 WNHNN and CDR2 SYGVQD (reference sequence). The CDR3 is made up of 16 amino acids. This CDR3 is CASGAGGGRDKETQYF. The CDR3 DNA sequence: TGCGCCAGCGGGGCCGGGGGGGGTCGAGACAAAGAGACTCAGTACTTC.

The J gene is TRBJ2-3, the V gene TRBV6-1; D may match TRBD1 or TRBD2 (5 bases each). Trimming cost V 6 bases and J 9 bases, with 25 bases left between them. The CDR3 is 16 residues long. Germline CDR1 reads MNHNS; CDR2 reads SASEGT. CDR3 sequence reads: CASRGAGARDGETQYF. CDR3 nucleotide sequence: TGTGCCAGCAGGGGAGCCGGGGCCCGGGATGGGGAGACGCAGTATTTT.

Only a few counts were recorded for this clonotype. V and J are TRBV4-2 and TRBJ2-1; 7 positions agree with TRBD2. CDR3 length: 16 amino acids. Germline values: CDR1 LGHNA, CDR2 YNFKEQ. V dropped 4 bases and J dropped 10; count of bases not matched to a gene: 16. The chain's CDR3 is CASSLGGGGGGGEQFF. CDR3 coding DNA: TGTGCCAGCAGCCTGGGGGGGGGGGGGGGGGGGGGGGAGCAGTTCTTC.

This clonotype has ten or more counts. J is TRBJ1-2 and V is TRBV6-1; no clear D gene. The CDR3 covers 13 residues. Per the germline V gene, CDR1 is MNHNS and CDR2 is SASEGT. Trimming left V 4 bases short and J 1 base short, with 7 bases between. CDR3 in amino acids: CASSAEGNYGYTF. In nucleotides, the CDR3 is TGTGCCAGCAGTGCGGAGGGTAACTATGGCTACACCTTC.

This chain links TRBV6-1 with TRBJ2-3, with D unresolved. The J call is doubtful: the DNA matches TRBJ2-7 better. Looked up from germline, CDR1 is MNHNS and CDR2 is SASEGT. This CDR3 comprises 16 residues. The CDR3, as DNA: TGTGCCAGCAGTGAAGCGGGGATGTGGGCCAAGAATACGCAGTACTTC. Its protein is CASSEAGMWAKNTQYF.

Of note for this clonotype: The junction shows a germline mismatch at one end, possibly a read error. V gene TRBV6-1 combines with J gene TRBJ2-3, with D uncertain. The CDR3 has 14 residues. Germline V gives CDR1 MNHNS, CDR2 SASEGT. For the CDR3, the DNA is TGTGCCAGCAGTGACACCTCAGGCCAAGATACCCAGTATTTC. As protein: CASSDTSGQDTQYF.

By proportion, this clonotype is medium-sized (0.01 to 0.1%). The chain couples TRBV6-5 to TRBJ1-1, with a weak D call TRBD1 (5 bases). The germline V and J ends were trimmed by 2 bases and 1 base, with 11 bases remaining between them. CDR1 and CDR2 (germline): MNHEY, SVGAGI. The CDR3 has 15 residues. The CDR3 loop reads CASSYGYGTNTEAFF. The CDR3 nucleotides read TGTGCCAGCAGTTACGGTTACGGGACGAACACTGAAGCTTTCTTT.

The rearrangement joins TRBV3-1 to TRBJ2-2; TRBD1 or TRBD2 may be the D gene (5 bases each). This CDR3 region has 14 residues. Germline loops: CDR1 LGHDT, CDR2 YNNKEL (reference sequence). V was pared by 3 bases and J by 4 bases, with 9 bases between. CDR3 amino acids: CASSQGTATGELFF. The CDR3 region has the DNA TGTGCCAGCAGCCAGGGGACCGCCACCGGGGAGCTGTTTTTT.

This clonotype was detected ten times or more. V is TRBV7-8 and J is TRBJ2-1, with D uncertain. This CDR3 contains 12 residues. Germline-derived CDR1 and CDR2 are SGHVS and FQNEAQ. V shed 5 bases and J shed 7 bases, with 9 bases lying between them. CDR3 DNA sequence: TGTGCCAGCAGCCCCGAGAGGAATGAGCAGTTCTTC. It translates to CASSPERNEQFF. Variable domain in full (rest from reference TRBV7-8 and TRBJ2-1): GAGVSQSPRYKVAKRGQDVALRCDPISGHVSLFWYQQALGQGPEFLTYFQNEAQLDKSGLPSDRFFAERPEGSVSTLKIQRTQQEDSAVYLCASSPERNEQFFGPGTRLTVL.

Of note for this clonotype: Sequence at one end of the junction differs from germline and may be a read error. This rearrangement joins TRBV10-2 to TRBJ2-5; perhaps TRBD1 as D (5 bases). Germline V lookup: CDR1 WSHSY, CDR2 SAAADI. The CDR3 sequence is 14 residues long. The CDR3, as DNA: TGCGCCGGCAGCATGGGGCGTGACCAAAAGATTCAGTACTTC. Amino acids: CAGSMGRDQKIQYF.

This clonotype came up a few times. V is TRBV20-1 and J is TRBJ2-1, with 7 bases aligning to TRBD1. With V trimmed by 5 bases and J by 2 bases, 12 bases remained unmatched. The V gene's germline CDR1 is DFQATT and CDR2 SNEGSKA (reference sequence). The CDR3 is made up of 16 amino acids. CDR3 residues: CSAVTGAGTTYNEQFF. CDR3 coding DNA: TGCAGTGCTGTTACAGGGGCCGGGACAACCTACAATGAGCAGTTCTTC.

This sequence joins TRBV6-1 and TRBJ2-3; 8 bases fit TRBD2. CDR1 is MNHNS and CDR2 is SASEGT in the germline V gene. This CDR3 has 16 amino acids. Trimming took 11 bases from V and 5 from J; bases not matched to a gene: 18. The CDR3 sequence: CACGGPGGGDQDTQYF. CDR3 nucleotides: TGTGCCTGCGGGGGGCCCGGGGGCGGTGACCAAGATACGCAGTATTTT.

Remarks on this clonotype: A read error may account for a junction end that differs from germline. J is TRBJ2-3 and V is TRBV25-1, with D tentatively TRBD1 or TRBD2 (5 bases each). The CDR3 is made up of 14 amino acids. The germline CDR1 and CDR2 sequences are MGHDK and SYGVNS. In DNA form, the CDR3 reads TGTGCCAGCTCGGGGCCAGGAGGCAAAGACATTCAGTATTTC. Its protein is CASSGPGGKDIQYF.

With regard to this clonotype: At one end, the junction sequence differs from germline, possibly due to a read error. CDR3 protein: CARETGAGNEETQYF. The CDR3 DNA reads as TGTGCCAGGGAGACCGGGGCAGGGAACGAAGAGACCCAGTACTTT. The rearrangement uses TRBV6-1 and TRBJ2-5; either TRBD1 or TRBD2 may supply D (5 bases each). Germline CDR1 is MNHNS and CDR2 is SASEGT. The CDR3 has 15 residues.

This sequence joins TRBV6-1 and TRBJ2-4; D possibly corresponds to TRBD2 (6 bases). Germline CDR1 reads MNHNS; CDR2 reads SASEGT. The ends were cut back, 9 bases at V and 13 bases at J, with 22 bases in the middle. The CDR3 has 13 amino acids. CDR3 amino acids: CARGLGGKNTQYF. The CDR3 DNA reads TGTGCCAGGGGGCTCGGGGGAAAAAACACGCAGTACTTC.

This clonotype is judged medium-sized. The J gene is TRBJ1-2, the V gene TRBV10-3, with D possibly matching TRBD1 (5 bases). This CDR3 contains 15 residues. V was cut by 4 bases and J by 6 bases, with 18 bases left in between. Germline lookup yields CDR1 ENHRY and CDR2 SYGVKD. As DNA, the CDR3 is TGTGCCATCAGTGGCGGGGCCCTGTCTCTGGATGGCTACACCTTC. Protein product: CAISGGALSLDGYTF.

This chain connects TRBV10-1 to TRBJ2-3; D may be TRBD2 (6 bases). This CDR3 is 18 amino acids long. CDR1 is WNHNN, CDR2 SYGVQD, per germline (reference sequence). V was shortened by 5 bases and J by 9 bases, with 30 bases between the two germline ends. CDR3 sequence reads: CASSTTGGGQRGKETQYF. In nucleotides, the CDR3 is TGCGCCAGCAGTACGACGGGCGGAGGGCAGCGTGGCAAAGAGACGCAGTATTTT.

As concerns this clonotype: One end of the junction is discordant with germline, which a read error may explain. The chain joins TRBV6-4 to TRBJ2-6; D call uncertain. Looked up from germline, CDR1 is MRHNA and CDR2 is SNTAGT. This CDR3 is built from 16 residues. This chain's CDR3 is CASSDSHHSGSNVQTF. The CDR3 DNA sequence: TGTGCCAGCAGTGACTCACACCACTCTGGGTCCAACGTCCAGACTTTC.

The chain combines TRBV3-1 with TRBJ2-3; TRBD2 agrees at 9 bases. The J call may not be correct, given that the DNA end is closer to TRBJ2-7. This CDR3 comprises 20 residues. Germline V gene lookup returns CDR1 LGHDT and CDR2 YNNKEL (reference sequence). CDR3 in DNA: TGTGCCAGCAGCCAAAGGCCGGCGGGTAGCGGGGGCCGTGCGAAAGATACGCAGTACTTC. Translation: CASSQRPAGSGGRAKDTQYF.

Only a few counts were recorded for this clonotype. This chain uses TRBV12-3 or TRBV12-4 with TRBJ2-1; D gene ambiguous. V was pared by 3 bases and J by 10 bases, with 13 bases between. The CDR3 has 13 residues. The CDR3 loop reads CASSFSHSYEQFF. The CDR3 DNA follows: TGTGCCAGCAGTTTTAGTCACTCCTACGAGCAGTTCTTC.

This clonotype showed up many times. The chain couples TRBV4-1 to TRBJ2-5; 15 positions agree with TRBD2. V dropped 2 bases and J dropped 11; count of bases not matched to a gene: 6. The CDR3 extends over 15 amino acids. Germline lookup yields CDR1 MGHRA and CDR2 YSYEKL. The CDR3 loop reads CASSQPRTSGGEQYF. In nucleotides, the CDR3 is TGCGCCAGCAGCCAACCTAGGACTAGCGGGGGGGAGCAGTACTTC.

The chain carries TRBV10-3 and TRBJ2-5, with D possibly matching TRBD2 (7 bases). The V gene lost 11 bases and the J gene lost 4 bases, with 23 bases spanning the gap. Germline lookup yields CDR1 ENHRY and CDR2 SYGVKD. The CDR3 length is 15 residues. CDR3 loop: CAGGTGGGGGETQYF. CDR3 coding DNA: TGTGCCGGGGGGACCGGGGGAGGGGGGGGAGAGACCCAGTACTTC.